The present TCR beta chain was sequenced within a study of T cells in Graves' hyperthyroidism and ophthalmopathy. Notes on the study in general: Clonotypes that were expanded in thyroid above 0.001 mostly appeared in blood too.

Worth noting for this clonotype: Its target is unknown.

Patients aged 18 to 65 with hyperthyroidism were newly diagnosed, with duration under 2 months. Amplified regions were TCR beta CDR3 sequences from RNA transcripts. RT-PCR in the first round (using the HTBI primer set) targeted the TCR CDR3. TCRdb redid the calling of the multiplex PCR reads with MiXCR, one entry per CDR3 protein. The sample yields about 420,000 distinct CDR3 sequences, approximately 15% seen once. Per the germline V gene, CDR1 is SGDLS and CDR2 is YYNGEE. The CDR3 is made up of 17 amino acids. V lost 3 bases and J lost 0, with 16 bases in between. The clonotype was recovered from a woman aged 18-29 years with Graves' hyperthyroidism. The gene calls are TRBV9 and TRBJ1-3, with TRBD1 as a possible D gene (5 bases). Sequencing input: blood. The CDR3 nucleotides read TGTGCCAGCAGCGCGCGGCCGGACATTCTCTCTGGAAACACCATATATTTT. It encodes CASSARPDILSGNTIYF.